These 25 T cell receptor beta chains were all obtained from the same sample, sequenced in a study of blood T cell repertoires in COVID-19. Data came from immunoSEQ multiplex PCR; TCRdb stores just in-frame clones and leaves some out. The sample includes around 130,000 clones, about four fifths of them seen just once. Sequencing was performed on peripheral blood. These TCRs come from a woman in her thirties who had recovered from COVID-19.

The CDR3 sequence: CASSQSWTGTNEKLFF. In nucleotides, the CDR3 is TGTGCCAGCAGCCAAAGTTGGACAGGAACAAATGAAAAACTGTTTTTT. The chain employs TRBV3-1 (or the pseudogene TRBV3-2) and TRBJ1-4; 7 nucleotides agree with TRBD1. Germline values: CDR1 LGHDT, CDR2 YNNKEL (reference sequence). CDR3 length: 16 residues. Unmatched junction bases numbered 8, after V lost 2 bases and J lost 5 bases.

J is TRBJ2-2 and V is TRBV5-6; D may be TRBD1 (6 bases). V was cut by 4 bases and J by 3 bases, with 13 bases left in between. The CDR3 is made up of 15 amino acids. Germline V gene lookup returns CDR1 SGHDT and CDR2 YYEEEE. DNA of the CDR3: TGTGCCAGCAGCACCCGACAGGTGGACACCGGGGAGCTGTTTTTT. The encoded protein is CASSTRQVDTGELFF.

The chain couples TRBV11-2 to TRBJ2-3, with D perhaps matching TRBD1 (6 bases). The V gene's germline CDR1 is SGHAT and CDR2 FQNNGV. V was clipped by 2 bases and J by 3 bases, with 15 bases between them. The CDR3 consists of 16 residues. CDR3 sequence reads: CASSLSGALRTDTQYF. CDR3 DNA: TGTGCCAGCAGCTTATCAGGGGCGTTAAGAACAGATACGCAGTATTTT.

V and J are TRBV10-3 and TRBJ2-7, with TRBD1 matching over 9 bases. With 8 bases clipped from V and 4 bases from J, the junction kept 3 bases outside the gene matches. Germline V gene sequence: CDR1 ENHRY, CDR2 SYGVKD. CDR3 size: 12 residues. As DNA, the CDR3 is TGTGCCATCGCGGGACAGGGATACGAGCAGTACTTC. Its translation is CAIAGQGYEQYF.

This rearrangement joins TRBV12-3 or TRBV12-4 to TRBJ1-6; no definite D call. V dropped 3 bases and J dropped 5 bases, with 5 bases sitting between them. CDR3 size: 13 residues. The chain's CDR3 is CASSFLDNSPLHF. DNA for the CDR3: TGTGCCAGCAGTTTTTTAGATAATTCACCCCTCCACTTT.

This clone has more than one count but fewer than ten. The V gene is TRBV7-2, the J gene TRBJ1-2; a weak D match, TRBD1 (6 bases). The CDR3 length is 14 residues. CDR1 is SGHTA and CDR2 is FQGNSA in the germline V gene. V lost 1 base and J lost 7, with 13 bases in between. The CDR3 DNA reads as TGTGCCAGCAGCTTAGAAATCAGGGGAGCTGGCTACACCTTC. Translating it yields CASSLEIRGAGYTF.

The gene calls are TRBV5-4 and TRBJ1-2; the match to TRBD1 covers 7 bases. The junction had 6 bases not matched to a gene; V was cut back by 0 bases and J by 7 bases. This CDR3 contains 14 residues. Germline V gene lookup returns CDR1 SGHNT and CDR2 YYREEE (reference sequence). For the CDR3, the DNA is TGTGCCAGCAGCTTGGACAGGGGTGGCACTGGCTACACCTTC. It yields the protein CASSLDRGGTGYTF. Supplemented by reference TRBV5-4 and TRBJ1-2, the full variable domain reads ETGVTQSPTHLIKTRGQQVTLRCSSQSGHNTVSWYQQALGQGPQFIFQYYREEENGRGNFPPRFSGLQFPNYSSELNVNALELDDSALYLCASSLDRGGTGYTFGSGTRLTVV.

DNA of the CDR3: TGCAGTGCTAGTCGGGGGGGGCAGCTTAATTCACCCCTCCACTTT. It encodes CSASRGGQLNSPLHF. This chain uses TRBV20-1 with TRBJ1-6; D is possibly TRBD1 (6 bases). This CDR3 has 15 amino acids. Germline V lookup: CDR1 DFQATT, CDR2 SNEGSKA (reference sequence). The V gene lost 3 bases and the J gene lost 6 bases, with 15 bases spanning the gap.

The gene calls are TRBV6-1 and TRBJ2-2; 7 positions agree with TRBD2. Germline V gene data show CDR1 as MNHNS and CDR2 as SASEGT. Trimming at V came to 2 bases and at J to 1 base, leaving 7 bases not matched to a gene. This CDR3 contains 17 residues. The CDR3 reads CASSEFFSGGNTGELFF. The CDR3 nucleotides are TGTGCCAGCAGTGAATTTTTTTCGGGGGGGAACACCGGGGAGCTGTTTTTT.

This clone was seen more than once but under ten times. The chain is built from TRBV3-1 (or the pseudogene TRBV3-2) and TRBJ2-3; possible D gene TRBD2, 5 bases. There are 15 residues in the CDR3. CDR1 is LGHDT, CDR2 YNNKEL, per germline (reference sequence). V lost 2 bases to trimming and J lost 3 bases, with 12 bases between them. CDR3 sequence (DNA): TGTGCCAGCAGCCAACCGGGAACACCTACAGATACGCAGTATTTT. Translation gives CASSQPGTPTDTQYF.

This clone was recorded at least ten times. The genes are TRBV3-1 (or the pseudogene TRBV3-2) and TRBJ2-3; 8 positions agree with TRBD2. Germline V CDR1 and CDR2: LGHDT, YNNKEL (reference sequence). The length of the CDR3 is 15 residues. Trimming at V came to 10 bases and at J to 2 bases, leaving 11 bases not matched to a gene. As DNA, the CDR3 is TGTGCCACCGGCCCAACTAGCGGCTCCACAGATACGCAGTATTTT. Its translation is CATGPTSGSTDTQYF.

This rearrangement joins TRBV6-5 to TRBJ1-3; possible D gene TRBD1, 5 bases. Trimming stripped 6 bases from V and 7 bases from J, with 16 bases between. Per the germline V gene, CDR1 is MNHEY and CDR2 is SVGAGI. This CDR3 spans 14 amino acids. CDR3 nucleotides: TGTGCCAGCAGGCCCCCAGGGTTAGGTAACACCATATATTTT. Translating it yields CASRPPGLGNTIYF.

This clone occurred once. CDR3 in amino acids: CASSKVKLNYGYTF. DNA of the CDR3: TGTGCCAGCAGCAAAGTGAAACTTAACTATGGCTACACCTTC. The rearrangement uses TRBV21-1 and TRBJ1-2. TRBV21-1 is a pseudogene. The CDR3 is made up of 14 amino acids.

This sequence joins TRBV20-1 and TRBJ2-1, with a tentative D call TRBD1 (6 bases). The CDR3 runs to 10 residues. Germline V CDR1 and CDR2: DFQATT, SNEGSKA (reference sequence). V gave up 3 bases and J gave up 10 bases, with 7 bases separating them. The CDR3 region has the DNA TGCAGTGCTAGGCAGGGGGAGCAGTTCTTC. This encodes CSARQGEQFF.

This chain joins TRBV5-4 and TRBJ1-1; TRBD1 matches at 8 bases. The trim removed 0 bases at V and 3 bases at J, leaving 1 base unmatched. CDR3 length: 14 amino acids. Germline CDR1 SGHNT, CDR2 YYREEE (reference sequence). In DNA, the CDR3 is TGTGCCAGCAGCTTGGGGACAGGGCACACTGAAGCTTTCTTT. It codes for CASSLGTGHTEAFF.

The CDR3 bases are TGCGCCAGCAGCCTGGGCGGGAACACTGAAGCTTTCTTT. This codes for CASSLGGNTEAFF. The chain links TRBV5-1 to TRBJ1-1; D remains ambiguous. The CDR3 has 13 amino acids. Germline V lookup: CDR1 SGHRS, CDR2 YFSETQ. Trimming stripped 4 bases from V and 1 base from J, with 8 bases between.

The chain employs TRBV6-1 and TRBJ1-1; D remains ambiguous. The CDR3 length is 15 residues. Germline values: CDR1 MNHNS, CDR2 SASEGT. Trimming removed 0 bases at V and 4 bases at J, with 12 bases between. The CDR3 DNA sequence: TGTGCCAGCAGTGAAGCTAGTCGGCGGGGCACTGAAGCTTTCTTT. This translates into CASSEASRRGTEAFF.

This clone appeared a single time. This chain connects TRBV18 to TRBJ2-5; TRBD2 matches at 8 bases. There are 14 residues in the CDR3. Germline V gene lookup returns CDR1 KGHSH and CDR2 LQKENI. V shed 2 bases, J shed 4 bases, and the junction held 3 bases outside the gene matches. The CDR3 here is CASSPNLAGETQYF. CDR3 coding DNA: TGTGCCAGCTCACCAAACCTAGCGGGAGAGACCCAGTACTTC.

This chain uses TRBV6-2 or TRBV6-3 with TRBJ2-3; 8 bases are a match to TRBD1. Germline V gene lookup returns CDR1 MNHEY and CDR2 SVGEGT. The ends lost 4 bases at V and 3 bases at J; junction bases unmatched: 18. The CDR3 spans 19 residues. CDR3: CASSFDDPGTGRVTDTQYF. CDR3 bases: TGTGCCAGCAGTTTCGACGATCCCGGGACAGGAAGGGTAACAGATACGCAGTATTTT.

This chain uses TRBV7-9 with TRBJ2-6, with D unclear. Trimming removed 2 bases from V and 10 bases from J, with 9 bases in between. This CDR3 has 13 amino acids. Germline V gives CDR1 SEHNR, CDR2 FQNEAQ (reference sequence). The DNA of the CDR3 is TGTGCCAGCAGCTTAATTATCGGTAACGTCCTGACTTTC. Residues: CASSLIIGNVLTF.

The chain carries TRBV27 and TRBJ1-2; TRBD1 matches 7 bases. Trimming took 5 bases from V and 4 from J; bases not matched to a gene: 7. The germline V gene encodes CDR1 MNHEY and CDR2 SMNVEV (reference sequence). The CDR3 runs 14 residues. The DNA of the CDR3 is TGTGCCAGCAGTGAAAGGGACAGCCGCTATGGCTACACCTTC. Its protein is CASSERDSRYGYTF.

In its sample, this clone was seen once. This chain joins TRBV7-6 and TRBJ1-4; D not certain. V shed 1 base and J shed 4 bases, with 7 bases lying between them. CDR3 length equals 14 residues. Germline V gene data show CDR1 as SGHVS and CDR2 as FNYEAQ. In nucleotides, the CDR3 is TGTGCCAGCAGCTTAGAGCCCAATAATGAAAAACTGTTTTTT. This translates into CASSLEPNNEKLFF.

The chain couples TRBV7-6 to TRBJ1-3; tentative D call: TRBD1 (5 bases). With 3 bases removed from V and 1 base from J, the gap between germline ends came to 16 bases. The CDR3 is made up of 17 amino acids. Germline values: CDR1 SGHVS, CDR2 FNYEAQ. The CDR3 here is CASSFLPRGGSGNTIYF. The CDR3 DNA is TGTGCCAGCAGCTTTTTGCCTCGGGGGGGTTCTGGAAACACCATATATTTT. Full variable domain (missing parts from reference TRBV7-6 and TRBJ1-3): GAGVSQSPRYKVTKRGQDVALRCDPISGHVSLYWYRQALGQGPEFLTYFNYEAQQDKSGLPNDRFSAERPEGSISTLTIQRTEQRDSAMYRCASSFLPRGGSGNTIYFGEGSWLTVV.

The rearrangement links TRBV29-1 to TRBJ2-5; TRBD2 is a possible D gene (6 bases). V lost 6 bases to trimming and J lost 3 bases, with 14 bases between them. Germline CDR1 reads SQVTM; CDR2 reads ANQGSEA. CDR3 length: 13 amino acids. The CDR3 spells CSVGLATKETQYF. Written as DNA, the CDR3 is TGCAGCGTGGGGCTAGCGACCAAAGAGACCCAGTACTTC.

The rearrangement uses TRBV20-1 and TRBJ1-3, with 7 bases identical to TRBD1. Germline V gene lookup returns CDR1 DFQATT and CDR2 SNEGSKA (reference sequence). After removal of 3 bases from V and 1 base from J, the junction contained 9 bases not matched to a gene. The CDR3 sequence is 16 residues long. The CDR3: CSASRTQGRSGNTIYF. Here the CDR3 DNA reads TGCAGTGCTAGTAGAACACAGGGGAGATCTGGAAACACCATATATTTT.